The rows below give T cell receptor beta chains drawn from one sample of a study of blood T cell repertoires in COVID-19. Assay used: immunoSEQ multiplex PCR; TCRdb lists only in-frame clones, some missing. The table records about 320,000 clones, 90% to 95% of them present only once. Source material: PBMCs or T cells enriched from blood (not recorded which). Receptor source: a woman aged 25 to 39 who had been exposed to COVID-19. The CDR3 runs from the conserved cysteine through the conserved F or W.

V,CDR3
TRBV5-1,CASSWDRWDTEAFF
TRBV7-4,CASTDRDSFNQPQHF
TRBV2,CASSGTPQTQYF
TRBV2,CASSVGGAGELFF
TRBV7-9,CASSLAHTPRGTKENEQFF
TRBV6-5,CASRRRDFYGYTF
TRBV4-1,CASSSRDWDSYEQYF
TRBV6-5,CASTEGGNTEAFF
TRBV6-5,CASSYQLAGGTGELFF
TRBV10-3,CAISEGQGGVDTEAFF
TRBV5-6,CASSLIGYNRGYEQYF
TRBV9,CASSVSGQGGQPQHF
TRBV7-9,CASSPPFRGGDTIYF
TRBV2,CASRTASGGPVYEQYF
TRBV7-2,CASSARQGIWGNEKLFF
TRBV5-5,CASSLRSLAGYNEQFF
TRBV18,CASSPPDRYSGNTIYF
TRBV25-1,CASSWSERQFF
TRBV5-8,CASSFFPVTGRSNQPQHF
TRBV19,CASSSQGGSYEQYF
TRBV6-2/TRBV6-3,CASSYPKTGTYGYTF
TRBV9,CASNAGAGRGEQYF
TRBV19,CASSHRGYETQYF
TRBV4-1,CASSQGSGDGYTF
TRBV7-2,CASSPTVYGYTF
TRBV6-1,CASSEPQGLEQYF
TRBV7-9,CASSPSTGLINEQFF
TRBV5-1,CASSPPGLEQYF
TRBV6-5,CASSYGRGTEAFF
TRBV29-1,CSVEGRGRVNTEAFF
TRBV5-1,CASRVTGGIREKLFF
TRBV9,CASSDPPGGNTEAFF
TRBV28,CASSPRDSAPYGYTF
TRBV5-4,CASSLQGSGSPLHF
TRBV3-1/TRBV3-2,CASSQEPGLGTGAYNEQFF
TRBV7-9,CASSPYQETQYF
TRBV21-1,CASSKDRVLSYNSPLHF
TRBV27,CASSRTGPPTYGYTF
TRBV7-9,CASSLDTLNTEAFF
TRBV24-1,CATSDLGGVELDTGELFF
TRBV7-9,CASSLGFTGEKLFF
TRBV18,CASSPSQRSSYNEQFF